The entry below gives a single T cell receptor (beta chain) sequence along with its context. Its cognate antigen is unknown. The data are from a study of blood T cells in healthy people across ages. General study results and limits: The study found more naive CD4+ cells and higher diversity in long-lived than aged donors.

The germline gives CDR1 SGHDT, CDR2 YYEEEE. CDR3 length equals 13 residues. V was trimmed by 2 bases and J by 8 bases, leaving 11 bases between them. Together with a sample-barcoded 5' primer, a J-beta primer mix was included in a second PCR lasting roughly 6 to 12 cycles. No fewer than 2.5 million CDR3-containing paired-end reads came from each sample. One entry per CDR3 protein, called by TCRdb with MiXCR from the 5' RACE reads. The sample records 600,000 to 900,000 distinct CDR3 sequences, 25% to 30% being singletons. The same data also contributed to another study, on T cells of mothers and their children. That source reports: Every microgram of extracted RNA entered cDNA synthesis, around 1.4 ug per 15 ul.

The sample taken for sequencing was blood. The clonotype was recovered from a boy between 10 and 17 years old in good health. The chain joins TRBV5-6 to TRBJ1-5; D gene uncertain. CDR3 DNA sequence: TGTGCCAGCAGCTTAACGGCCCGGGAGCCCCAGCATTTT. It encodes CASSLTAREPQHF. Complete variable domain (other parts from reference TRBV5-6 and TRBJ1-5): DAGVTQSPTHLIKTRGQQVTLRCSPKSGHDTVSWYQQALGQGPQFIFQYYEEEERQRGNFPDRFSGHQFPNYSSELNVNALLLGDSALYLCASSLTAREPQHFGDGTRLSIL.